The clone carrying this TCR beta chain was observed at least ten times. Its cognate antigen is unknown. This entry belongs to a study of human T cells and chemical hapten exposure. Study details: Researchers reported sensitizing an approximately 2 cm by approximately 2 cm upper inner arm skin site with 2% DPC.

Points from the study as a whole: All donors were alopecia patients, so their immunity may differ from that of healthy people. Large CDR3 similarity clusters arose significantly more often from expanded TCRs than from controls.

As for time point: pre-sensitization, week 0. As for treatment: therapeutic diphenylcyclopropenone sensitization with weekly scalp DPC. Germline V CDR1 and CDR2: SNHLY, FYNNEI. Trimming removed 6 bases at V and 4 bases at J, with 9 bases between. The CDR3 is made up of 13 amino acids. Attachment of unique molecular identifiers to individual cDNA molecules was performed in the library. MiXCR, applied by TCRdb to the RACE reads, yields one record per CDR3 protein. The sample includes 350,000 to 400,000 distinct CDR3 sequences, roughly 5.3% of them seen just once. Sequencing was performed on whole blood, taken in connection with sensitization to the hapten diphenylcyclopropenone (DPC). This clonotype was obtained from a woman aged 50 to 60 with alopecia areata. Some clones in this sample may be carry-over from other donors' samples. The chain links TRBV2 to TRBJ1-4; D possibly corresponds to TRBD1 (6 bases). The CDR3: CASRTGYNEKLFF. DNA for the CDR3: TGTGCCAGCAGAACAGGGTATAATGAAAAACTGTTTTTT.